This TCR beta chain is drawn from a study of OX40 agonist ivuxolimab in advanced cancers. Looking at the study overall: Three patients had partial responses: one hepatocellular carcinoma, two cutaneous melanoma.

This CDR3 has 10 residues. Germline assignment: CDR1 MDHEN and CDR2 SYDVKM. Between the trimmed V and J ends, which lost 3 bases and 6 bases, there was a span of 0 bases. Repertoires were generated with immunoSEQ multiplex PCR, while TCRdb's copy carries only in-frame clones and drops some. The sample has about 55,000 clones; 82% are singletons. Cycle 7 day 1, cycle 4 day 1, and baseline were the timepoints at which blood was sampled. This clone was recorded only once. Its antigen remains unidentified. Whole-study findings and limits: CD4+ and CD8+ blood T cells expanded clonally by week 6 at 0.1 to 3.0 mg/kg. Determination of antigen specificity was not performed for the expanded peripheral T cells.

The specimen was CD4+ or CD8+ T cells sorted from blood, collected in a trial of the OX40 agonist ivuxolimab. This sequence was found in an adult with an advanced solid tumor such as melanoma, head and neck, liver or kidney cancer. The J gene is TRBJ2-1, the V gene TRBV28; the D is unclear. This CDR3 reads CASSFNEQFF. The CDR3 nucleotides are TGTGCCAGCAGTTTCAATGAGCAGTTCTTC.